One sample yielded the 16 T cell receptor beta chains listed below, sequenced in a study of cytomegalovirus exposure and HLA in healthy donors. The method was immunoSEQ multiplex PCR; TCRdb's version includes in-frame clones alone and lacks a portion of them. This repertoire shows 100,000 to 150,000 clones, approximately 89% found once; its top ten account for around 1.2%. What was sequenced was PBMCs. The receptors here all came from a woman between 18 and 29 years old in good health and CMV-seronegative.

The rearrangement links TRBV7-9 to TRBJ2-7, with D possibly being TRBD1 (6 bases). The CDR3 contains 17 residues. Germline loops: CDR1 SEHNR, CDR2 FQNEAQ (reference sequence). The V and J ends lost 6 bases and 2 bases respectively, with 23 bases between them. The CDR3 DNA sequence: TGTGCCAGCAGAGATCTATTACAGGGCCGGTTGACCTACGAGCAGTACGTC. Encoded protein: CASRDLLQGRLTYEQYV.

This clone is a singleton in its sample. The chain joins TRBV6-1 to TRBJ2-4; TRBD1 is a possible D gene (5 bases). The CDR3 is made up of 12 amino acids. Germline assignment: CDR1 MNHNS and CDR2 SASEGT. With 5 bases removed from V and 6 bases from J, the gap between germline ends came to 8 bases. CDR3 amino acids: CASSLDRNIQYF. In DNA, the CDR3 is TGTGCCAGCAGTCTAGACAGAAACATTCAGTACTTC.

This chain links TRBV7-9 with TRBJ2-5; 12 bases match TRBD2. This CDR3 is 16 amino acids long. With V trimmed by 3 bases and J by 4 bases, 6 bases remained unmatched. Germline V CDR1 and CDR2: SEHNR, FQNEAQ (reference sequence). Here the CDR3 DNA reads TGTGCCAGCAGCTTGACGACTAGCGGGAGTCGAGAGACCCAGTACTTC. It yields the protein CASSLTTSGSRETQYF.

This CDR3 is CASSRTSSYNEQFF. In DNA, the CDR3 is TGCGCCAGCAGCCGGACTAGCTCCTACAATGAGCAGTTCTTC. The genes are TRBV10-1 and TRBJ2-1; 7 nucleotides agree with TRBD2. The CDR3 extends over 14 amino acids. Germline values: CDR1 WNHNN, CDR2 SYGVQD (reference sequence). V was clipped by 6 bases and J by 0 bases; unmatched bases: 2.

This chain links TRBV6-1 with TRBJ2-6; tentatively, D is TRBD2 (6 bases). The V gene lost 6 bases and the J gene lost 2 bases, with 8 bases spanning the gap. The CDR3 has 14 residues. Per the germline V gene, CDR1 is MNHNS and CDR2 is SASEGT. The CDR3 here is CASRREAGANVLTF. The CDR3 DNA reads TGTGCCAGCAGAAGGGAGGCTGGGGCCAACGTCCTGACTTTC.

The count of this clone is one. CDR3 amino acids: CASSLAPGTGKGEQFF. In DNA form, the CDR3 reads TGTGCCAGCAGCTTAGCGCCGGGGACAGGGAAAGGTGAGCAGTTCTTC. The genes are TRBV7-8 and TRBJ2-1; 9 positions agree with TRBD1. The V gene's germline CDR1 is SGHVS and CDR2 FQNEAQ. This CDR3 is built from 16 residues. Germline trimming cut 0 bases from V and 9 bases from J; bases unmatched to any gene: 9.

The rearrangement links TRBV7-6 to TRBJ2-3, with 11 bases that match TRBD2. Germline CDR1 is SGHVS and CDR2 is FNYEAQ. The V segment lost 6 bases and the J segment 5 bases; nucleotides outside the gene matches: 7. The CDR3 sequence is 15 residues long. CDR3 sequence reads: CASRPTSGERDTQYF. For the CDR3, the DNA is TGTGCCAGCAGACCGACTAGCGGGGAGAGAGATACGCAGTATTTT. The complete variable domain, with remaining parts taken from reference TRBV7-6 and TRBJ2-3, reads GAGVSQSPRYKVTKRGQDVALRCDPISGHVSLYWYRQALGQGPEFLTYFNYEAQQDKSGLPNDRFSAERPEGSISTLTIQRTEQRDSAMYRCASRPTSGERDTQYFGPGTRLTVL.

The chain carries TRBV5-1 and TRBJ2-1; weak D call: TRBD2 (6 bases). Trimming stripped 5 bases from V and 9 bases from J, with 15 bases between. The germline CDR1 and CDR2 sequences are SGHRS and YFSETQ. The CDR3 contains 13 residues. The CDR3 spells CASSIQGSGEQFF. The CDR3 DNA follows: TGCGCCAGCAGTATCCAGGGTAGCGGTGAGCAGTTCTTC.

This chain connects TRBV7-6 to TRBJ2-2, with 8 positions matching TRBD1. V lost 2 bases and J lost 3; bases outside the gene matches: 5. The germline V gene has CDR1 SGHVS and CDR2 FNYEAQ. The CDR3 loop spans 16 amino acids. The CDR3 DNA sequence: TGTGCCAGCAGCTTAAACAGGGGGAGCGACACCGGGGAGCTGTTTTTT. This translates into CASSLNRGSDTGELFF.

This chain joins TRBV5-4 and TRBJ2-3; TRBD1 might be the D (7 bases). The length of the CDR3 is 14 residues. V lost 4 bases to trimming and J lost 5 bases, with 14 bases between them. Germline V lookup: CDR1 SGHNT, CDR2 YYREEE (reference sequence). CDR3 in DNA: TGTGCCAGCAGCCCGAACCAGGGGGGAGATACGCAGTATTTT. This gives the protein CASSPNQGGDTQYF.

CDR3 in amino acids: CSVVARGAENTEAFF. CDR3 DNA: TGCAGCGTTGTGGCTCGGGGGGCAGAGAACACTGAAGCTTTCTTT. The chain has TRBV29-1 and TRBJ1-1; D possibly corresponds to TRBD1 (6 bases). CDR3 length: 15 amino acids. Trimming stripped 4 bases from V and 1 base from J, with 16 bases between. The V gene's germline CDR1 is SQVTM and CDR2 ANQGSEA. The full variable domain, completed using reference TRBV29-1 and TRBJ1-1, is SAVISQKPSRDICQRGTSLTIQCQVDSQVTMMFWYRQQPGQSLTLIATANQGSEATYESGFVIDKFPISRPNLTFSTLTVSNMSPEDSSIYLCSVVARGAENTEAFFGQGTRLTVV.

This chain connects TRBV5-1 to TRBJ2-1, with D possibly matching TRBD2 (6 bases). CDR1 is SGHRS and CDR2 is YFSETQ in the germline V gene. There are 16 residues in the CDR3. Between the trimmed V and J ends, which lost 0 bases and 5 bases, there was a span of 15 bases. The CDR3 region has the DNA TGCGCCAGCAGCTTGGTCTTGGCGGGGTTGGACAATGAGCAGTTCTTC. This sequence encodes CASSLVLAGLDNEQFF.

The chain combines TRBV7-2 with TRBJ1-2, with D unresolved. CDR1 and CDR2 (germline): SGHTA, FQGNSA. This CDR3 spans 14 amino acids. With 5 bases removed from V and 1 base from J, the gap between germline ends came to 11 bases. CDR3 DNA: TGTGCCAGCAGCCCTGGGCAGTTTAACTATGGCTACACCTTC. It is translated as CASSPGQFNYGYTF.

The V gene is TRBV7-8, the J gene TRBJ2-7; 7 positions match TRBD1. Germline CDR1 reads SGHVS; CDR2 reads FQNEAQ. The CDR3 loop spans 20 amino acids. With V trimmed by 0 bases and J by 4 bases, 21 bases remained unmatched. This CDR3 reads CASSLAYHETGSSLLYEQYF. The CDR3, as DNA: TGTGCCAGCAGCTTAGCGTATCATGAGACAGGGTCCTCCCTTTTGTACGAGCAGTACTTC.

This rearrangement joins TRBV4-2 to TRBJ2-7; D is possibly TRBD1 (5 bases). The CDR3 totals 13 residues. The V gene's germline CDR1 is LGHNA and CDR2 YNFKEQ. V was pared by 0 bases and J by 7 bases, with 10 bases between. The CDR3 here is CASSQDAGWEQYF. The CDR3, as DNA: TGTGCCAGCAGCCAAGATGCAGGGTGGGAGCAGTACTTC.

The gene calls are TRBV2 and TRBJ2-2, with 8 positions matching TRBD1. J lost 0 bases, V lost 8 bases, and 11 bases had no gene match. The CDR3 totals 17 residues. The germline V gene encodes CDR1 SNHLY and CDR2 FYNNEI. The CDR3 loop is CASLLGQGPTNTGELFF. In DNA form, the CDR3 reads TGTGCCAGCCTTCTTGGACAGGGACCCACGAACACCGGGGAGCTGTTTTTT.